The clone carrying this T cell receptor beta chain was seen more than once but under ten times. The antigen is undetermined. The CDR3 extends over 16 amino acids. Germline V lookup: CDR1 SEHNR, CDR2 FQNEAQ (reference sequence). V shed 4 bases and J shed 3 bases, with 18 bases lying between them. The 5'RACE template-switching step produced TCR cDNA and added a universal primer site and UMIs. TCRdb reanalysed the 5' RACE reads using MiXCR and keeps one entry per CDR3 protein. The profile shows about 430,000 distinct CDR3 sequences, 18% of them singletons. This entry belongs to a study of T cells after yellow fever vaccination. General study findings and limits: The secondary response was weaker but peaked faster, day 5 versus 15.

The sample here was PBMCs, taken before the yellow fever booster vaccination. The TCR sequence derives from a man between 18 and 35 years old who received the YFV17D yellow fever vaccine. The chain is built from TRBV7-9 and TRBJ1-1; TRBD1 is a possible D gene (6 bases). CDR3 residues: CASSSSDSSLYTEAFF. As DNA, the CDR3 is TGTGCCAGCAGCTCTTCGGACAGTAGCTTGTACACTGAAGCTTTCTTT.